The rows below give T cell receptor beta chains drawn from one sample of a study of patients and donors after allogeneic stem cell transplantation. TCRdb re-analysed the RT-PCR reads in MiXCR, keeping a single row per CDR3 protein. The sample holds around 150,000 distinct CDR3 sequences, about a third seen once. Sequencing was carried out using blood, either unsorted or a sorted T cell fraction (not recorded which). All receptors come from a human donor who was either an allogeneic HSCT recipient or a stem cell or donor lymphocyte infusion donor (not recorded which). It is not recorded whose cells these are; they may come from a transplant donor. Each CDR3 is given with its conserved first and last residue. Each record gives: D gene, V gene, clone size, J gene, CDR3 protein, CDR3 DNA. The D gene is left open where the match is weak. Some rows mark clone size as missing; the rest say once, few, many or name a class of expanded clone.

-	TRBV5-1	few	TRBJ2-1	CASSLGDRYDEQFF	TGCGCCAGCAGCTTGGGAGACAGATATGATGAGCAGTTCTTC
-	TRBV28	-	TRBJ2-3	CATLRRRVGDTQYF	TGTGCCACCCTTCGTCGGAGGGTGGGTGATACGCAGTATTTT
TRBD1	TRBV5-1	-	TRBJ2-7	CASSSTGGHEQYF	TGCGCCAGCAGCTCGACAGGGGGCCACGAGCAGTACTTC
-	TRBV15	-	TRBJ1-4	CATSRDRSRNEKLFF	TGTGCCACCAGCAGAGATAGGAGTAGAAATGAAAAACTGTTTTTT
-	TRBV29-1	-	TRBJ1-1	CSVARRSNTEAFF	TGCAGCGTTGCCCGCAGGAGCAACACTGAAGCTTTCTTT
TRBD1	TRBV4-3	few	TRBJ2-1	CASSQGTVTYNEQFF	TGCGCCAGCAGCCAGGGGACAGTGACTTACAATGAGCAGTTCTTC
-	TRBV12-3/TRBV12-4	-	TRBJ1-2	CASRSWRGYTF	TGTGCCAGCAGATCCTGGCGTGGCTACACCTTC
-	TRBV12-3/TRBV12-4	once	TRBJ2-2	CASSLPLGSNTGELFF	TGTGCCAGCAGTTTACCCCTCGGGAGCAACACCGGGGAGCTGTTTTTT
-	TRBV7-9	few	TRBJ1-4	CASSLDGGTNEKLFF	TGTGCCAGCAGCTTAGATGGGGGGACTAATGAAAAACTGTTTTTT
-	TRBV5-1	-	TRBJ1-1	CASRRGLTEAFF	TGCGCCAGCAGGCGGGGGCTTACTGAAGCTTTCTTT
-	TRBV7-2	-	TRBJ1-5	CAIYRKNNQPQHF	TGTGCCATCTACAGGAAAAACAATCAGCCCCAGCATTTT
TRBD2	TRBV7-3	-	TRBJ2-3	CASSSSGLAGLDPQYF	TGTGCCAGCAGCTCATCGGGACTAGCGGGGTTGGATCCGCAGTATTTT
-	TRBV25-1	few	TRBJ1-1	CASSEPSRTEAFF	TGTGCCAGCAGTGAACCCTCCCGAACTGAAGCTTTCTTT
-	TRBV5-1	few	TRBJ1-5	CASSSLIGDIANSNQPQHF	TGCGCCAGCAGCTCCCTAATTGGGGATATTGCTAACAGCAATCAGCCCCAGCATTTT
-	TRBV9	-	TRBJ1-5	CASSEESSNQPQHF	TGTGCCAGCAGCGAGGAGAGCAGCAATCAGCCCCAGCATTTT
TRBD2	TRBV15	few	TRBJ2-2	CATGRGSNTGELFF	TGTGCCACCGGGAGGGGATCGAACACCGGGGAGCTGTTTTTT
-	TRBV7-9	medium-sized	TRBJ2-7	CASSFGTEQYF	TGTGCCAGCAGCTTTGGGACAGAGCAGTACTTC
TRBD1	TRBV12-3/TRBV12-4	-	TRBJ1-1	CASSWTGPGTEAFF	TGTGCCAGCAGCTGGACAGGGCCGGGGACTGAAGCTTTCTTT
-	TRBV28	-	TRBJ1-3	CASSLWAGEGTIYF	TGTGCCAGCAGTTTATGGGCAGGGGAGGGCACCATATATTTT
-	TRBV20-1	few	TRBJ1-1	CSASWAGGRTEAFF	TGCAGTGCTAGCTGGGCCGGTGGGAGGACTGAAGCTTTCTTT
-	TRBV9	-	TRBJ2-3	CASSVETLGGTDTQYF	TGTGCCAGCAGCGTAGAGACCCTCGGTGGCACAGATACGCAGTATTTT
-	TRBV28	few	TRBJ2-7	CASSSGVGYEQYF	TGTGCCAGCAGTTCAGGGGTCGGATACGAGCAGTACTTC
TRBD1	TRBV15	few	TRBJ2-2	CATTRAGTGRFTGELFF	TGTGCCACCACCCGAGCCGGGACAGGGAGATTCACCGGGGAGCTGTTTTTT
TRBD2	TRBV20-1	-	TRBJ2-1	CSARGSGGTTAYNEQFF	TGCAGTGCCCGTGGGAGCGGGGGGACTACTGCCTACAATGAGCAGTTCTTC
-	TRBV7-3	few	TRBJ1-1	CASSPDLDTEAFF	TGTGCCAGCAGCCCCGACTTGGACACTGAAGCTTTCTTT
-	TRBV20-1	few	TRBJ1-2	CRRLGPNGYTF	TGCAGGCGTCTGGGGCCCAATGGCTACACCTTC
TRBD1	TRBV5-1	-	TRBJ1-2	CASSAGEGASYGYTF	TGCGCCAGCAGCGCCGGCGAGGGGGCAAGCTATGGCTACACCTTC
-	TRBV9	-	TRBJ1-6	CASSPSGAFNSPLHF	TGTGCCAGCAGCCCCTCAGGGGCTTTTAATTCACCCCTCCACTTT
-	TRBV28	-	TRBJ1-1	CASSPGPPGRTEAFF	TGTGCCAGCAGTCCGGGCCCCCCAGGGAGGACTGAAGCTTTCTTT
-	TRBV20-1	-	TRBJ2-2	CSARERVEELFF	TGCAGTGCTAGAGAGCGAGTTGAGGAGCTGTTTTTT
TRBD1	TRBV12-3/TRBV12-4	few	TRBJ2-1	CASRLGQAINEQFF	TGTGCCAGCAGGTTGGGACAGGCCATCAATGAGCAGTTCTTC
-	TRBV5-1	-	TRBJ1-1	CASSLAEGRPSNTEAFF	TGCGCCAGCAGCTTGGCCGAGGGCAGGCCGTCGAACACTGAAGCTTTCTTT
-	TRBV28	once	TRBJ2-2	CASSPFLRELFF	TGTGCCAGCAGTCCCTTTTTAAGGGAGCTGTTTTTT
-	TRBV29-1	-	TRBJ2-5	CHRWDETQYF	TGCCACAGGTGGGATGAGACCCAGTACTTC
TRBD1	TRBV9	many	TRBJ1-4	CASSDGQGMEKLFF	TGTGCCAGCAGCGACGGACAGGGGATGGAAAAACTGTTTTTT
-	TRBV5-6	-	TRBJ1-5	CASSILNQPQHF	TGTGCCAGCAGCATACTGAATCAGCCCCAGCATTTT
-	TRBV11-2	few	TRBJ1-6	CASSPESGTLSSPLHF	TGTGCCAGCAGCCCGGAATCCGGGACGTTAAGCTCACCCCTCCACTTT
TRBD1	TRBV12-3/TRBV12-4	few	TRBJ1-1	CASSLRGGGITEAFF	TGTGCCAGCAGTTTAAGAGGGGGCGGAATCACTGAAGCTTTCTTT
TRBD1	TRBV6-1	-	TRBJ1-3	CASPRDSHYSGNTIYF	TGTGCCAGTCCAAGGGACAGCCACTACTCTGGAAACACCATATATTTT
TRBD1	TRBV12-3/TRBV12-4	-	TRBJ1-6	CASSLATGMLNSPLHF	TGTGCCAGCAGTTTAGCGACAGGGATGTTAAATTCACCCCTCCACTTT
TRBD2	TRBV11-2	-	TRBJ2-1	CASSFLAGDNEQFF	TGTGCCAGCAGCTTCCTAGCGGGGGACAATGAGCAGTTCTTC
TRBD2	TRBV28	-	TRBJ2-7	CASSFTSGGAYEQYF	TGTGCCAGCAGTTTCACGAGCGGGGGGGCCTACGAGCAGTACTTC
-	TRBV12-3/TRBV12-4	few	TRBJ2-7	CASSLGGPYEQYF	TGTGCCAGCAGTTTAGGCGGGCCCTACGAGCAGTACTTC
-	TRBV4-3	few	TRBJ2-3	CASSLSKRVTDTQYF	TGCGCCAGCAGCCTATCAAAGAGGGTTACTGATACGCAGTATTTT
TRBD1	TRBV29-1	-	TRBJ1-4	CSVEETGSELFF	TGCAGCGTTGAAGAGACAGGGTCGGAACTGTTTTTT
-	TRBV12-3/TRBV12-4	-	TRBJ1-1	CASSFKGALGADTEAFF	TGTGCCAGCAGTTTTAAAGGGGCGCTGGGTGCGGACACTGAAGCTTTCTTT
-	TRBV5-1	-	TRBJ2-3	CASSSDRFEEADTQYF	TGCGCCAGCAGCTCCGACAGGTTCGAGGAGGCAGATACGCAGTATTTT
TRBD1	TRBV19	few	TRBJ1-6	CASSMRTGDSPLHF	TGTGCCAGTAGTATGAGGACAGGGGATTCACCCCTCCACTTT